The 25 T cell receptor beta chains reported below all come from one sample, sequenced in a study of T-cell reconstitution after alpha-beta-depleted transplantation in children. Preparing the TCRbeta library involved the use of unique molecular identifiers. Using its own MiXCR run on the PCR reads, TCRdb lists one record per CDR3 protein. The table shows about 240,000 distinct CDR3 sequences, with about a quarter occurring only once. Sequencing was performed on PBMCs, taken before TCRalphabeta/CD19-depleted stem cell transplant. Receptor source: a girl aged 2-10 years with Fanconi anemia, due to receive a stem cell transplant.

The gene calls are TRBV29-1 and TRBJ2-3; D is possibly TRBD1 or TRBD2 (5 bases each). Germline V gene data show CDR1 as SQVTM and CDR2 as ANQGSEA. Trimming took off 6 bases at V and 2 bases at J, with 12 bases between the two ends. CDR3 length: 13 residues. This chain's CDR3 is CSVGPGFTDTQYF. In nucleotides, the CDR3 is TGCAGCGTGGGGCCGGGATTCACAGATACGCAGTATTTT.

In this sample, this clonotype turned up many times. This sequence joins TRBV6-1 and TRBJ1-2; D gene ambiguous. CDR3 length: 15 residues. V lost 1 base to trimming and J lost 8 bases, with 17 bases between them. CDR1 is MNHNS and CDR2 is SASEGT in the germline V gene. As DNA, the CDR3 is TGTGCCAGCAGTGAAGGCTTAGGAGACTCTAGCGGCTACACCTTC. It specifies CASSEGLGDSSGYTF.

CDR3 nucleotide sequence: TGCAGTGCCTCTTCCAGGCCAGGTCTAGTTTGGGAAAAACTGTTTTTT. Translating it yields CSASSRPGLVWEKLFF. The rearrangement joins TRBV20-1 to TRBJ1-4; D not resolved. Germline V CDR1 and CDR2: DFQATT, SNEGSKA (reference sequence). Trimming removed 6 bases at V and 8 bases at J, with 25 bases between. This CDR3 contains 16 residues.

In its sample, this clonotype was seen a few times. The chain has TRBV29-1 and TRBJ2-1; D ambiguous. The V end lost 3 bases, the J end lost 12 bases, and 9 bases lay between the germline ends. Germline loops: CDR1 SQVTM, CDR2 ANQGSEA. The CDR3 is made up of 10 amino acids. In DNA, the CDR3 is TGCAGCGTTGATAAGGTGGGGCAGTTCTTC. Its protein product is CSVDKVGQFF.

The CDR3 here is CAISDSAGRSYNEQFF. The DNA for the CDR3 is TGTGCCATCAGTGACTCAGCGGGGAGGAGTTACAATGAGCAGTTCTTC. The chain joins TRBV10-3 to TRBJ2-1; 7 bases line up with TRBD2. This CDR3 has 16 residues. The V and J ends lost 3 bases and 4 bases, in that order; junction bases with no gene match: 9. Germline V lookup: CDR1 ENHRY, CDR2 SYGVKD.

This chain connects TRBV7-2 to TRBJ2-1, with 7 nucleotides matching TRBD2. This CDR3 is 15 amino acids long. In germline, CDR1 is SGHTA, CDR2 FQGNSA. The junction had 12 bases not matched to a gene; V was cut back by 6 bases and J by 7 bases. For the CDR3, the DNA is TGTGCCAGCAGTCAAATCGGACTAGTAGCGAATGAGCAGTTCTTC. Amino acid sequence: CASSQIGLVANEQFF.

V gene TRBV19 combines with J gene TRBJ2-3; no reliable D call. Trimming removed 3 bases at V and 3 bases at J, with 10 bases between. CDR3 length equals 14 residues. Germline CDR1 is LNHDA and CDR2 is SQIVND (reference sequence). As DNA, the CDR3 is TGTGCCAGTAGTATCGGGTTTCGGACAGATACGCAGTATTTT. It encodes CASSIGFRTDTQYF.

The table lists this clonotype with a few counts. This chain links TRBV29-1 with TRBJ2-1; D is perhaps TRBD1 (7 bases). Germline assignment: CDR1 SQVTM and CDR2 ANQGSEA. This CDR3 contains 13 residues. Trimming pared 7 bases from V and 4 bases from J, leaving 14 bases between. This chain's CDR3 is CSARDRHYNEQFF. The CDR3 nucleotides are TGCAGCGCGCGGGACAGACATTACAATGAGCAGTTCTTC.

This clonotype was counted many times. Here the CDR3 reads CSARDQFGYEQYF. The CDR3 DNA reads as TGCAGTGCTAGAGATCAGTTCGGCTACGAGCAGTACTTC. This chain connects TRBV20-1 to TRBJ2-7, with unresolved D. Trimming stripped 0 bases from V and 3 bases from J, with 9 bases between. This CDR3 has 13 amino acids. Germline-derived CDR1 and CDR2 are DFQATT and SNEGSKA (reference sequence).

In its sample, this clonotype was seen a few times. The gene calls are TRBV28 and TRBJ2-5, with D unresolved. Per germline, CDR1 MDHEN and CDR2 SYDVKM. Trimming left V 6 bases short and J 3 bases short, with 26 bases between. CDR3 length equals 18 residues. The CDR3 nucleotides are TGTGCCAGCAGACCCTCCCCTGGAAAATGGTACTACAAAGAGACCCAGTACTTC. This sequence encodes CASRPSPGKWYYKETQYF. The full variable domain, completed using reference TRBV28 and TRBJ2-5, is DVKVTQSSRYLVKRTGEKVFLECVQDMDHENMFWYRQDPGLGLRLIYFSYDVKMKEKGDIPEGYSVSREKKERFSLILESASTNQTSMYLCASRPSPGKWYYKETQYFGPGTRLLVL.

The sample holds a few counts of this clonotype. The V call is TRBV7-2, the J call TRBJ1-4; D gene ambiguous. The CDR3 is made up of 17 amino acids. Germline-derived CDR1 and CDR2 are SGHTA and FQGNSA. Trimming pared 1 base from V and 0 bases from J, leaving 12 bases between. As DNA, the CDR3 is TGTGCCAGCAGCTTAGTCGCCCGGAGTGCAACTAATGAAAAACTGTTTTTT. Its protein is CASSLVARSATNEKLFF.

This clonotype was counted between two and nine times. This chain links TRBV5-1 with TRBJ1-1, with a weak D call TRBD1 (6 bases). This CDR3 spans 20 amino acids. The V end lost 4 bases, the J end lost 1 base, and 29 bases lay between the germline ends. Germline loops: CDR1 SGHRS, CDR2 YFSETQ. CDR3 in amino acids: CASSPLGHRAGGTKNTEAFF. The CDR3 nucleotides are TGCGCCAGCAGCCCTTTAGGTCACAGGGCGGGGGGAACGAAGAACACTGAAGCTTTCTTT.

The J gene is TRBJ2-7, the V gene TRBV9; the match to TRBD2 covers 9 bases. The germline CDR1 and CDR2 sequences are SGDLS and YYNGEE. The CDR3 is 20 amino acids. V dropped 2 bases and J dropped 0; count of bases not matched to a gene: 18. DNA for the CDR3: TGTGCCAGCAGCGTCTCGACTAAGCGGGGGGTAAATTCACCCTCCTACGAGCAGTACTTC. The encoded protein is CASSVSTKRGVNSPSYEQYF.

This clonotype was detected only once. This sequence joins TRBV20-1 and TRBJ1-6, with unresolved D. Looked up from germline, CDR1 is DFQATT and CDR2 is SNEGSKA (reference sequence). The V gene lost 3 bases and the J gene lost 6 bases, with 12 bases spanning the gap. The length of the CDR3 is 14 residues. The CDR3: CSASSQVTNSPLHF. The CDR3 nucleotides are TGCAGTGCTAGCAGCCAGGTCACTAATTCACCCCTCCACTTT.

To note about this clonotype: This may be a read error: a much more frequent sequence differs by one nucleotide. The V and J genes are TRBV12-3 or TRBV12-4 and TRBJ1-5; D gene unclear. Judging by the DNA end, TRBJ2-3 fits better; the J call may be wrong. The CDR3 contains 12 residues. The CDR3 coding sequence is TGTGCCAGCACCAACGACAACCAGCCCCAGTATTTT. Protein product: CASTNDNQPQYF.

This clonotype came up a few times. The rearrangement links TRBV6-4 to TRBJ2-3; perhaps TRBD2 as D (5 bases). Germline CDR1 and CDR2: MRHNA and SNTAGT. V was cut by 10 bases and J by 3 bases, with 14 bases left in between. This CDR3 contains 13 residues. The CDR3 DNA sequence: TGTGCCAATACTTCGGGGAGAACAGATACGCAGTATTTT. Translation: CANTSGRTDTQYF.

The chain employs TRBV28 and TRBJ1-1; D might be TRBD1 (6 bases). The V end lost 6 bases, the J end lost 0 bases, and 17 bases lay between the germline ends. This CDR3 contains 16 residues. Germline CDR1 reads MDHEN; CDR2 reads SYDVKM. The chain's CDR3 is CASSPWTDRMNTEAFF. The CDR3 DNA reads as TGTGCCAGCAGCCCCTGGACAGACCGGATGAACACTGAAGCTTTCTTT.

This clonotype turned up a few times. The rearrangement links TRBV5-1 to TRBJ2-1; TRBD1 might be the D (6 bases). The CDR3 length is 13 residues. Per germline, CDR1 SGHRS and CDR2 YFSETQ. V lost 1 base, J lost 8 bases, and 10 bases lay in between. CDR3 amino acids: CASSLRSGDEQFF. DNA of the CDR3: TGCGCCAGCAGCTTGCGGTCAGGGGATGAGCAGTTCTTC.

This clonotype was observed at least ten times. This chain connects TRBV24-1 to TRBJ2-1, with D unclear. Trimming left V 1 base short and J 3 bases short, with 12 bases between. CDR3 length: 16 residues. Per germline, CDR1 KGHDR and CDR2 SFDVKD. CDR3 DNA: TGTGCCACCAGTGATTTCCGGCAGAGTCTCTACAATGAGCAGTTCTTC. Protein product: CATSDFRQSLYNEQFF.

The chain joins TRBV20-1 to TRBJ2-5; TRBD2 matches 9 bases. V shed 6 bases, J shed 4 bases, and the junction held 3 bases outside the gene matches. The CDR3 consists of 12 residues. The germline V gene has CDR1 DFQATT and CDR2 SNEGSKA (reference sequence). CDR3 in amino acids: CSAIAGVETQYF. The CDR3 region has the DNA TGCAGTGCAATAGCGGGGGTAGAGACCCAGTACTTC.

Many counts were recorded for this clonotype. The V call is TRBV5-1, the J call TRBJ2-7; 9 bases are a match to TRBD2. Per germline, CDR1 SGHRS and CDR2 YFSETQ. The CDR3 extends over 15 amino acids. The V and J ends lost 3 bases and 2 bases, in that order; junction bases with no gene match: 6. CDR3 sequence reads: CASSSGLALAYEQYF. CDR3 nucleotides: TGCGCCAGCAGCTCGGGACTAGCTCTGGCCTACGAGCAGTACTTC.

There are many counts of this clonotype. The V and J genes are TRBV29-1 and TRBJ2-7; weak D call: TRBD1 (6 bases). The length of the CDR3 is 13 residues. V lost 4 bases, J lost 5 bases, and 15 bases lay in between. Germline CDR1 is SQVTM and CDR2 is ANQGSEA. CDR3 in DNA: TGCAGCGTTGGGGGGAATGAGGGGGACGAGCAGTACTTC. This sequence encodes CSVGGNEGDEQYF.

The rearrangement joins TRBV20-1 to TRBJ2-5, with 7 bases that match TRBD2. This CDR3 comprises 12 residues. Germline V gene lookup returns CDR1 DFQATT and CDR2 SNEGSKA (reference sequence). V trimming: 7 bases; J trimming: 1 base; junction bases outside the gene matches: 3. The CDR3 loop is CSVLAAQETQYF. The CDR3 bases are TGCAGTGTCCTAGCGGCCCAAGAGACCCAGTACTTC.

This chain links TRBV21-1 with TRBJ2-7; the DNA was not compared with TRBD1, the D call given in the table. TRBV21-1 is marked as a pseudogene. The length of the CDR3 is 16 residues. CDR3 protein: CASSSGVPGVAFEQYF. CDR3 nucleotides: TGTGCCAGCAGCAGCGGGGTACCCGGGGTCGCCTTCGAGCAGTACTTC.

At least ten counts were recorded for this clonotype. This sequence joins TRBV15 and TRBJ1-2; D unresolved. This CDR3 spans 14 amino acids. V was pared by 0 bases and J by 4 bases, with 9 bases between. Germline V gives CDR1 LNHNV, CDR2 YYDKDF (reference sequence). CDR3 in DNA: TGTGCCACCAGCAGAGATCGATCCAGCTATGGCTACACCTTC. It yields the protein CATSRDRSSYGYTF.